Described below is a single TCR beta chain sequence and its context. The sample holds a few counts of this clonotype. Its antigen remains undetermined. Base quality data are lacking; no much larger clone is found one base away. The data stem from a study of CD8 T cells in ankylosing spondylitis (dated by TCRdb to the late 2010s). Broadly, across the study: The study profiled T cell receptor beta repertoires in healthy donors and ankylosing spondylitis patients to find disease-linked TCR variants. The full study cohort was made up of about 25 ankylosing spondylitis patients and 95 to 130 healthy donors. Peripheral blood was sampled, and synovial fluid was also collected from ankylosing spondylitis patients.

Overall study outcomes, separate from this receptor: According to the report, matched synovial fluid samples from ankylosing spondylitis patients were significantly enriched for the disease-linked clones. Some of the motif variants had been reported before in the synovial fluid and blood of reactive arthritis patients, a finding that suggests common disease-initiation mechanisms. The disease-linked clones had a CD8+ phenotype and were found at relatively low frequencies in peripheral blood. A TCR beta motif made up of several highly homologous amino acid variants appeared to be characteristic of blood from ankylosing spondylitis patients.

Cut back by 6 bases and 4 bases, the V and J ends lie 9 bases apart. As encoded in the germline V gene (reference sequence), CDR1 is DFQATT while CDR2 is SNEGSKA. The CDR3 has 12 amino acids, counting the end cysteine and phenylalanine. Kept here is only the CDR3 DNA, which spans 36 bases and is read in frame from base 1. The sequencer listed for this sample is Illumina HiSeq 2500. TCR beta libraries were prepared by quantitative 5'-RACE with molecular barcodes. The original pipeline was this. A new computational method, built on a probabilistic model of VDJ rearrangement, was used to identify disease-linked TCR variants. The public reads were reprocessed in TCRdb via fastp at Q25 and MiXCR, keeping in-frame beta chains. Rows are combined by CDR3 protein, so each entry shows the most common genes and DNA. None of the V and J calls come from the authors' own analysis; TCRdb made them. This sample lists roughly 220,000 distinct CDR3 sequences; 18% were detected once. Jointly, the top ten make up about 42% of the sample.

Sequencing was carried out using blood, either unsorted or a sorted T cell fraction (not recorded which). This TCR was sampled from a male donor with ankylosing spondylitis. The chain links TRBV20-1 with TRBJ2-2; the D gene is unclear. The base sequence is TGCAGTGCAACAGACGTCACCGGGGAGCTGTTTTTT. Its coded protein is CSATDVTGELFF.